Listed below are T cell receptor beta chains from one sample, sequenced in a study of human thymus T cells. Assay: immunoSEQ multiplex PCR; the TCRdb copy retains only in-frame clones and omits some. The repertoire consists of about 130,000 clones, with about 94% occurring once and the leading ten covering around 0.024%. Material: thymus tissue. These receptors all stem from a boy less than two years old with a congenital heart defect but otherwise immunologically healthy. The CDR3 runs from the conserved cysteine through the conserved F or W. The D gene is left open where the match is weak. Only some rows state a clone size, as once, few, many or a class for expanded clones.

j_call: TRBJ2-7; v_call: TRBV10-3; cdr3_length: 14; d_call: -; clone_size: once; cdr3_aa: CAISESRQSYEQYF; cdr3_nt: TGTGCCATCAGTGAGTCGCGTCAGAGCTACGAGCAGTACTTC
j_call: TRBJ1-6; v_call: TRBV15; cdr3_length: 18; d_call: -; clone_size: -; cdr3_aa: CATSRAYDRSPVDSPLHF; cdr3_nt: TGTGCCACCAGCAGAGCTTATGACAGGAGCCCGGTAGATTCACCCCTCCACTTT
j_call: TRBJ2-3; v_call: TRBV4-1; cdr3_length: 16; d_call: -; clone_size: -; cdr3_aa: CASSPKNAVSGDTQYF; cdr3_nt: TGCGCCAGCAGCCCTAAGAACGCGGTCTCCGGAGATACGCAGTATTTT
j_call: TRBJ2-7; v_call: TRBV6-1; cdr3_length: 12; d_call: -; clone_size: -; cdr3_aa: CASTRTVNEQYF; cdr3_nt: TGTGCCAGCACCCGGACAGTTAACGAGCAGTACTTC
j_call: TRBJ1-1; v_call: TRBV4-2; cdr3_length: 14; d_call: TRBD1; clone_size: -; cdr3_aa: CASSHQGVGAEAFF; cdr3_nt: TGTGCCAGCAGCCACCAGGGGGTTGGCGCTGAAGCTTTCTTT
j_call: TRBJ1-1; v_call: TRBV25-1; cdr3_length: 17; d_call: -; clone_size: -; cdr3_aa: CASSEKGGEDLTGEAFF; cdr3_nt: TGTGCCAGCAGTGAAAAGGGAGGAGAGGATCTTACGGGGGAAGCTTTCTTT
j_call: TRBJ2-1; v_call: TRBV2; cdr3_length: 15; d_call: -; clone_size: -; cdr3_aa: CASSEAPGAEDEQFF; cdr3_nt: TGTGCCAGCAGTGAAGCGCCTGGCGCCGAGGATGAGCAGTTCTTC
j_call: TRBJ2-7; v_call: TRBV27; cdr3_length: 14; d_call: -; clone_size: once; cdr3_aa: CASSHYGLRVEQYF; cdr3_nt: TGTGCCAGCAGTCACTATGGGCTCCGTGTGGAGCAGTACTTC
j_call: TRBJ2-7; v_call: TRBV6-6; cdr3_length: 13; d_call: -; clone_size: -; cdr3_aa: CASSYSITYEQYF; cdr3_nt: TGTGCCAGCAGTTACTCGATTACCTACGAGCAGTACTTC
j_call: TRBJ1-5; v_call: TRBV30; cdr3_length: 14; d_call: TRBD1; clone_size: -; cdr3_aa: CAWSTGTGSQPQHF; cdr3_nt: TGTGCCTGGAGTACAGGGACAGGGAGTCAGCCCCAGCATTTT
j_call: TRBJ2-1; v_call: TRBV4-3; cdr3_length: 16; d_call: -; clone_size: -; cdr3_aa: CASSQVASKPYNEQFF; cdr3_nt: TGCGCCAGCAGCCAAGTTGCGAGTAAGCCTTACAATGAGCAGTTCTTC
j_call: TRBJ1-1; v_call: TRBV19; cdr3_length: 13; d_call: -; clone_size: -; cdr3_aa: CASSRRANTEAFF; cdr3_nt: TGTGCCAGTAGTCGCAGGGCGAACACTGAAGCTTTCTTT
j_call: TRBJ2-7; v_call: TRBV5-6; cdr3_length: 14; d_call: TRBD1; clone_size: -; cdr3_aa: CASSLTGVSYEQYF; cdr3_nt: TGTGCCAGCAGCTTAACAGGGGTTTCCTACGAGCAGTACTTC
j_call: TRBJ2-5; v_call: TRBV28; cdr3_length: 15; d_call: -; clone_size: -; cdr3_aa: CASSSRTFPGETQYF; cdr3_nt: TGTGCCAGCAGTTCAAGGACCTTTCCTGGAGAGACCCAGTACTTC
j_call: TRBJ1-6; v_call: TRBV7-9; cdr3_length: 17; d_call: -; clone_size: -; cdr3_aa: CASSLTGMGRANSPLHF; cdr3_nt: TGTGCCAGCAGCTTAACGGGGATGGGCAGGGCAAATTCACCCCTCCACTTT
j_call: TRBJ1-1; v_call: TRBV6-5; cdr3_length: 13; d_call: -; clone_size: -; cdr3_aa: CASSYGENTEAFF; cdr3_nt: TGTGCCAGCAGTTATGGGGAAAACACTGAAGCTTTCTTT
j_call: TRBJ1-6; v_call: TRBV4-1; cdr3_length: 16; d_call: -; clone_size: -; cdr3_aa: CASSQDLQGKKSPLHF; cdr3_nt: TGCGCCAGCAGCCAAGATTTACAGGGAAAGAAATCACCCCTCCACTTT
j_call: TRBJ2-3; v_call: TRBV21-1; cdr3_length: 15; d_call: -; clone_size: -; cdr3_aa: CASRQGTVFTDTQYF; cdr3_nt: TGTGCCAGCAGACAGGGTACGGTCTTCACAGATACGCAGTATTTT
j_call: TRBJ1-2; v_call: TRBV10-3; cdr3_length: 16; d_call: TRBD1; clone_size: -; cdr3_aa: CAISESGGQDNYGYTF; cdr3_nt: TGTGCCATCAGTGAGTCGGGCGGACAGGATAACTATGGCTACACCTTC
j_call: TRBJ1-2; v_call: TRBV12-5; cdr3_length: 15; d_call: TRBD1; clone_size: -; cdr3_aa: CASGLRQGDNYGYTF; cdr3_nt: TGTGCTAGTGGTTTACGACAGGGGGATAACTATGGCTACACCTTC
j_call: TRBJ1-1; v_call: TRBV5-1; cdr3_length: 14; d_call: TRBD1; clone_size: -; cdr3_aa: CASSRRQGTTEAFF; cdr3_nt: TGCGCCAGCAGCCGCAGACAGGGGACGACTGAAGCTTTCTTT
j_call: TRBJ1-2; v_call: TRBV6-5; cdr3_length: 13; d_call: -; clone_size: -; cdr3_aa: CASSTGPHYGYTF; cdr3_nt: TGTGCCAGCAGCACCGGGCCCCACTATGGCTACACCTTC
j_call: TRBJ2-7; v_call: TRBV5-4; cdr3_length: 14; d_call: -; clone_size: once; cdr3_aa: CASSQVQGTYEQYF; cdr3_nt: TGTGCCAGCAGCCAAGTACAGGGAACCTACGAGCAGTACTTC
j_call: TRBJ1-2; v_call: TRBV14; cdr3_length: 15; d_call: -; clone_size: few; cdr3_aa: CASSQGVRSNYGYTF; cdr3_nt: TGTGCCAGCAGCCAAGGGGTCCGTTCTAACTATGGCTACACCTTC
j_call: TRBJ2-7; v_call: TRBV5-6; cdr3_length: 15; d_call: TRBD1; clone_size: -; cdr3_aa: CASSHRTGGSYEQYF; cdr3_nt: TGTGCCAGCAGCCATAGAACAGGGGGATCCTACGAGCAGTACTTC
j_call: TRBJ2-7; v_call: TRBV29-1; cdr3_length: 16; d_call: TRBD1; clone_size: -; cdr3_aa: CSVGPDRTHRIDEQYF; cdr3_nt: TGCAGCGTTGGGCCGGACAGGACCCACCGAATCGACGAGCAGTACTTC
j_call: TRBJ2-5; v_call: TRBV10-1; cdr3_length: 14; d_call: TRBD2; clone_size: -; cdr3_aa: CASSAERGGETQYF; cdr3_nt: TGCGCCAGCAGTGCGGAGCGGGGCGGGGAGACCCAGTACTTC